This TCR beta chain appears in the sequencing data of a study of blood T cell repertoires in COVID-19. Germline V gene data show CDR1 as KGHSH and CDR2 as LQKENI. The CDR3 contains 17 residues. The V and J ends lost 4 bases and 0 bases, in that order; junction bases with no gene match: 8. Clones were sequenced by immunoSEQ multiplex PCR, and TCRdb holds only the in-frame ones, with some missing. Of fewer than 65,000 clones in the sample, about 89% were seen once. The chain uses TRBV18 and TRBJ1-3; 8 nucleotides match TRBD1. The sequenced sample consisted of peripheral blood. This TCR was recovered from a man aged 60 to 69 with acute or convalescent COVID-19. The CDR3, as DNA: TGTGCCAGCTCACTGACGACAGGGGCCGACTCTGGAAACACCATATATTTT. Protein product: CASSLTTGADSGNTIYF.